This passage covers 2 T cell receptor beta chains from one sample sequenced in a study of monozygotic twins with inflammatory bowel disease. TCRdb re-analyzed the 5' RACE reads; it lists each CDR3 protein once, without DNA. This listing includes more than 350,000 distinct CDR3 sequences. The specimen sequenced was blood. Receptors were obtained from a human donor with ulcerative colitis or Crohn's disease, or a healthy co-twin of an affected twin (not recorded which).

The chain joins TRBV20-1 to TRBJ1-2; TCRdb names TRBD1, which stays unverified in the absence of DNA. Germline lookup yields CDR1 DFQATT and CDR2 SNEGSKA (reference sequence). The CDR3 is 16 residues long. The CDR3 loop is CSARDADRGRDYGYTF.

The chain recombines TRBV4-1 with TRBJ2-5. Germline CDR1 MGHRA, CDR2 YSYEKL. The CDR3 runs to 14 residues. This chain's CDR3 is CASSLDSWRETQYF.